This is a list of T cell receptor beta chains from one sample in a study of T-cell memory formation after mild COVID-19. Via MiXCR, TCRdb re-called the 5' RACE reads, giving one row per CDR3 protein. The sample consists of 95,000 to 120,000 distinct CDR3 sequences, roughly a sixth of them appearing once. The sequenced material came from PBMCs or a T cell subset sorted from them (not recorded which). The source of these receptors is a man aged 18-30 years who had mild COVID-19 (a few samples of this study predate the infection). Cell type and time point are not known. CDR3s include the opening cysteine and the closing phenylalanine or tryptophan. D genes are given only for firm matches. Only some rows state a clone size, as once, few, many or a class for expanded clones.

v_gene: TRBV5-6; abundance: few; len: 15; d_gene: .; j_gene: TRBJ2-4; CDR3nt: TGTGCCAGCAGCTTGACACAGACGATAAAAAACATTCAGTACTTC; CDR3aa: CASSLTQTIKNIQYF
v_gene: TRBV24-1; abundance: .; len: 15; d_gene: .; j_gene: TRBJ1-4; CDR3nt: TGTGCCACCAGTGATTCACGGGCGACTAATGAAAAACTGTTTTTT; CDR3aa: CATSDSRATNEKLFF
v_gene: TRBV6-5; abundance: many; len: 12; d_gene: TRBD1; j_gene: TRBJ2-1; CDR3nt: TGTGCCAGCAGCTGGACAGGCGATGAGCAGTTCTTC; CDR3aa: CASSWTGDEQFF
v_gene: TRBV5-1; abundance: .; len: 18; d_gene: TRBD1; j_gene: TRBJ1-5; CDR3nt: TGCGCCAGCAGCTTGTGCGACAGGGACTATAGTGGCAATCAGCCCCAGCATTTT; CDR3aa: CASSLCDRDYSGNQPQHF
v_gene: TRBV9; abundance: .; len: 14; d_gene: .; j_gene: TRBJ2-5; CDR3nt: TGTGCCAGCGCCCTTGGGGCGGCTCAAGAGACCCAGTACTTC; CDR3aa: CASALGAAQETQYF
v_gene: TRBV10-3; abundance: .; len: 14; d_gene: TRBD2; j_gene: TRBJ2-5; CDR3nt: TGTGCCACCCTTCCTTCAACAGCGGGGGAGACCCAGTACTTC; CDR3aa: CATLPSTAGETQYF
v_gene: TRBV10-3; abundance: .; len: 15; d_gene: TRBD1; j_gene: TRBJ1-1; CDR3nt: TGTGCCATCAGTGAGAGGGGGCAGATGAACACTGAAGCTTTCTTT; CDR3aa: CAISERGQMNTEAFF
v_gene: TRBV5-1; abundance: many; len: 13; d_gene: .; j_gene: TRBJ2-5; CDR3nt: TGCGCCAGCAGGCTTACAGGGTCAGAGACCCAGTACTTC; CDR3aa: CASRLTGSETQYF
v_gene: TRBV9; abundance: .; len: 11; d_gene: .; j_gene: TRBJ2-3; CDR3nt: TGTGCCAGCAGCGATCGGGATACGCAGTATTTT; CDR3aa: CASSDRDTQYF
v_gene: TRBV5-1; abundance: .; len: 14; d_gene: .; j_gene: TRBJ2-5; CDR3nt: TGCGCCAGCAGCTTGCAGGTGGTCCAAGAGACCCAGTACTTC; CDR3aa: CASSLQVVQETQYF
v_gene: TRBV7-9; abundance: few; len: 15; d_gene: .; j_gene: TRBJ1-5; CDR3nt: TGTGCCAGCAGCTTAGGAGGATGGGGCAATCAGCCCCAGCATTTT; CDR3aa: CASSLGGWGNQPQHF
v_gene: TRBV14; abundance: few; len: 14; d_gene: .; j_gene: TRBJ2-3; CDR3nt: TGTGCCAGCAGCCAGAGGGACCGATCAGATACGCAGTATTTT; CDR3aa: CASSQRDRSDTQYF
v_gene: TRBV4-1; abundance: .; len: 15; d_gene: .; j_gene: TRBJ2-2; CDR3nt: TGCGCCAGCAGCCAAGAAGCGGCCAACACCGGGGAGCTGTTTTTT; CDR3aa: CASSQEAANTGELFF
v_gene: TRBV5-6; abundance: few; len: 15; d_gene: .; j_gene: TRBJ1-5; CDR3nt: TGTGCCAGCAGCTTGACGGGGAAGGGGAATCAGCCCCAGCATTTT; CDR3aa: CASSLTGKGNQPQHF
v_gene: TRBV6-2/TRBV6-3; abundance: once; len: 14; d_gene: .; j_gene: TRBJ2-7; CDR3nt: TGTGCCAGCGGTCACAGTCGGGGCTTCTACGAGCAGTACTTC; CDR3aa: CASGHSRGFYEQYF
v_gene: TRBV7-3; abundance: many; len: 14; d_gene: .; j_gene: TRBJ2-1; CDR3nt: TGTGCCAGCAGCTCCACTAGTTCCTACAATGAGCAGTTCTTC; CDR3aa: CASSSTSSYNEQFF
v_gene: TRBV10-2; abundance: .; len: 11; d_gene: .; j_gene: TRBJ2-5; CDR3nt: TGCGCCAGCAGTGTGACAGAGACCCAGTACTTC; CDR3aa: CASSVTETQYF
v_gene: TRBV18; abundance: .; len: 14; d_gene: TRBD1; j_gene: TRBJ1-1; CDR3nt: TGTGCCAGCTCACCGACAGGGAGTGGCACTGAAGCTTTCTTT; CDR3aa: CASSPTGSGTEAFF
v_gene: TRBV20-1; abundance: few; len: 14; d_gene: TRBD2; j_gene: TRBJ2-3; CDR3nt: TGCAGTGCTAGAGCGGGGGGGAACACAGATACGCAGTATTTT; CDR3aa: CSARAGGNTDTQYF
v_gene: TRBV12-3/TRBV12-4; abundance: .; len: 14; d_gene: .; j_gene: TRBJ1-1; CDR3nt: TGTGCCAGCAGTTTTCTAATCTGGAACACTGAAGCTTTCTTT; CDR3aa: CASSFLIWNTEAFF
v_gene: TRBV20-1; abundance: few; len: 12; d_gene: .; j_gene: TRBJ2-3; CDR3nt: TGCAGTGCTCCGAAGGGGCGAGATACGCAGTATTTT; CDR3aa: CSAPKGRDTQYF
v_gene: TRBV19; abundance: medium-sized; len: 15; d_gene: TRBD1; j_gene: TRBJ1-2; CDR3nt: TGTGCCAGTAGTATATCATCTCAGGGGGACTATGGCTACACCTTC; CDR3aa: CASSISSQGDYGYTF
v_gene: TRBV11-2; abundance: few; len: 14; d_gene: .; j_gene: TRBJ1-2; CDR3nt: TGTGCCAGCAGCTTAGTGGCAGCGAACTATGGCTACACCTTC; CDR3aa: CASSLVAANYGYTF
v_gene: TRBV7-6; abundance: .; len: 17; d_gene: TRBD2; j_gene: TRBJ2-1; CDR3nt: TGTGCCAGCAGCTTGAGGGAGCGGGGGAGCTCCTACAATGAGCAGTTCTTC; CDR3aa: CASSLRERGSSYNEQFF
v_gene: TRBV12-3/TRBV12-4; abundance: .; len: 16; d_gene: .; j_gene: TRBJ1-6; CDR3nt: TGTGCCAGCAGTTTTGCCACTGATTACTATAATTCACCCCTCCACTTT; CDR3aa: CASSFATDYYNSPLHF
v_gene: TRBV6-5; abundance: few; len: 12; d_gene: TRBD1; j_gene: TRBJ1-1; CDR3nt: TGTGCCAGCAGTCCCCGGACAGGTGAAGCTTTCTTT; CDR3aa: CASSPRTGEAFF
v_gene: TRBV6-6; abundance: .; len: 14; d_gene: TRBD1; j_gene: TRBJ1-6; CDR3nt: TGTGCCAGCAGTTGGGGACAGGGGAATTCACCCCTCCACTTT; CDR3aa: CASSWGQGNSPLHF
v_gene: TRBV5-1; abundance: .; len: 16; d_gene: .; j_gene: TRBJ2-1; CDR3nt: TGCGCCAGCAGCTTGGAGAGGGCGAGCTCCTACAATGAGCAGTTCTTC; CDR3aa: CASSLERASSYNEQFF
v_gene: TRBV6-6; abundance: few; len: 14; d_gene: .; j_gene: TRBJ1-3; CDR3nt: .; CDR3aa: CASILEQQGNTIYF
v_gene: TRBV5-1; abundance: few; len: 14; d_gene: TRBD1; j_gene: TRBJ1-1; CDR3nt: TGCGCCAGCAGCTTGACGGGACAGGTAGCGGAAGCTTTCTTT; CDR3aa: CASSLTGQVAEAFF
v_gene: TRBV6-6; abundance: .; len: 14; d_gene: .; j_gene: TRBJ1-5; CDR3nt: TGTGCCAGCAGTTTCCGGGACGGCAATCAGCCCCAGCATTTT; CDR3aa: CASSFRDGNQPQHF
v_gene: TRBV20-1; abundance: few; len: 15; d_gene: TRBD1; j_gene: TRBJ2-7; CDR3nt: TGCAGTGCTAGCCGGGGACAGGGGGCAAACTACGAGCAGTACTTC; CDR3aa: CSASRGQGANYEQYF
v_gene: TRBV20-1; abundance: .; len: 14; d_gene: TRBD1; j_gene: TRBJ1-2; CDR3nt: TGCAGTGCTAGACCGGGACAGGGGAACTATGGCTACACCTTC; CDR3aa: CSARPGQGNYGYTF
v_gene: TRBV11-2; abundance: few; len: 13; d_gene: .; j_gene: TRBJ2-5; CDR3nt: TGTGCCAGCAGCTACTCCGGGGAAAAGACCCAGTACTTC; CDR3aa: CASSYSGEKTQYF
v_gene: TRBV10-3; abundance: .; len: 14; d_gene: .; j_gene: TRBJ1-2; CDR3nt: TGTGCCATCAGCGGGGGGTCCGGGAACTATGGCTACACCTTC; CDR3aa: CAISGGSGNYGYTF
v_gene: TRBV12-3/TRBV12-4; abundance: .; len: 13; d_gene: TRBD2; j_gene: TRBJ2-3; CDR3nt: TGTGCCAGCAGTAGCGGGGCTGCGGATACGCAGTATTTT; CDR3aa: CASSSGAADTQYF
v_gene: TRBV7-3; abundance: .; len: 16; d_gene: TRBD1; j_gene: TRBJ2-7; CDR3nt: TGTGCCAGCAGCCCACTGGGAGGGACAGGGCCCTACGAGCAGTACTTC; CDR3aa: CASSPLGGTGPYEQYF
v_gene: TRBV5-1; abundance: many; len: 18; d_gene: .; j_gene: TRBJ2-7; CDR3nt: TGCGCCAGCAGCATGGGTCTCTGGGGCGAGCTAGTCTCCGACGAGCAGTACTTC; CDR3aa: CASSMGLWGELVSDEQYF
v_gene: TRBV7-9; abundance: .; len: 15; d_gene: TRBD1; j_gene: TRBJ2-5; CDR3nt: TGTGCCAGCAGCGCGGGACAGGGGTCATCGGAGACCCAGTACTTC; CDR3aa: CASSAGQGSSETQYF
v_gene: TRBV12-3/TRBV12-4; abundance: .; len: 13; d_gene: .; j_gene: TRBJ1-3; CDR3nt: TGTGCCAGCAGACGAGATGAAGGAAACACCATATATTTT; CDR3aa: CASRRDEGNTIYF
v_gene: TRBV27; abundance: few; len: 13; d_gene: .; j_gene: TRBJ1-4; CDR3nt: TGTGCCAGCAGGTTCGGGGGTGGCGAAAAACTGTTTTTT; CDR3aa: CASRFGGGEKLFF
v_gene: TRBV5-6; abundance: few; len: 16; d_gene: .; j_gene: TRBJ2-3; CDR3nt: TGTGCCAGCAGCCCACGGACAGCGAGGAGGACAGATACGCAGTATTTT; CDR3aa: CASSPRTARRTDTQYF
v_gene: TRBV2; abundance: many; len: 14; d_gene: .; j_gene: TRBJ1-6; CDR3nt: TGTGCCAGCAAGACCGACAGCCATAATTCACCCCTCCACTTT; CDR3aa: CASKTDSHNSPLHF
v_gene: TRBV20-1; abundance: .; len: 13; d_gene: .; j_gene: TRBJ1-6; CDR3nt: TGCAGTGCTACCGGGACTTATAATTCACCCCTCCACTTT; CDR3aa: CSATGTYNSPLHF
v_gene: TRBV12-3/TRBV12-4; abundance: .; len: 15; d_gene: .; j_gene: TRBJ2-2; CDR3nt: TGTGCCATCGATCTACGGGCGGGGAACACCGGGGAGCTGTTTTTT; CDR3aa: CAIDLRAGNTGELFF
v_gene: TRBV20-1; abundance: many; len: 14; d_gene: TRBD2; j_gene: TRBJ2-7; CDR3nt: TGCAGTGCTAGCTTTATGACTAGCGGGGGTGAGCAGTACTTC; CDR3aa: CSASFMTSGGEQYF
v_gene: TRBV7-2; abundance: .; len: 14; d_gene: .; j_gene: TRBJ1-6; CDR3nt: TGTGCCAGCAGAGATGGGGGTCGGAGCTCACCCCTCCACTTT; CDR3aa: CASRDGGRSSPLHF
v_gene: TRBV6-5; abundance: many; len: 13; d_gene: TRBD1; j_gene: TRBJ2-7; CDR3nt: TGTGCCAGCAACTTACAGGGGGCCTACGAGCAGTACTTC; CDR3aa: CASNLQGAYEQYF
v_gene: TRBV6-6; abundance: .; len: 15; d_gene: TRBD1; j_gene: TRBJ1-5; CDR3nt: TGTGCCAGCAGTGCCCGGGACAGGGATTATCAGCCCCAGCATTTT; CDR3aa: CASSARDRDYQPQHF
v_gene: TRBV5-1; abundance: few; len: 12; d_gene: .; j_gene: TRBJ2-5; CDR3nt: TGCGCCAGCAGCTTGTCCCCGGAGACCCAGTACTTC; CDR3aa: CASSLSPETQYF
v_gene: TRBV23-1; abundance: few; len: 15; d_gene: .; j_gene: TRBJ1-2; CDR3nt: TGCGCCAGCAGTAACTCGGACAGCGGGGACTATGGCTACACCTTC; CDR3aa: CASSNSDSGDYGYTF
v_gene: TRBV5-1; abundance: .; len: 15; d_gene: .; j_gene: TRBJ1-4; CDR3nt: TGCGCCAGCAGTGGAACCCCAGCAACTAATGAAAAACTGTTTTTT; CDR3aa: CASSGTPATNEKLFF